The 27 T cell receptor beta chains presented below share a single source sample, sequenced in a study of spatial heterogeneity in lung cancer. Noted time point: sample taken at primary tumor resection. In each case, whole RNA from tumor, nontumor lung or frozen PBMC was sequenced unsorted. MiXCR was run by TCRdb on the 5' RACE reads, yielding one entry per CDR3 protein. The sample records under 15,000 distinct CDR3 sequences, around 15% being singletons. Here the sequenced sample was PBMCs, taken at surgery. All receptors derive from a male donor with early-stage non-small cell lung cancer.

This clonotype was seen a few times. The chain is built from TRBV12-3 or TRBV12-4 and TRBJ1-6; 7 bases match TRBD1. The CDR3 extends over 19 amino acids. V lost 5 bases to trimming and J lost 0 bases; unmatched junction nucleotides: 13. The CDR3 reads CASSLTTGLHISYNSPLHF. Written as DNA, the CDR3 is TGTGCCAGCAGTCTCACGACAGGGCTCCACATCTCCTATAATTCACCCCTCCACTTT.

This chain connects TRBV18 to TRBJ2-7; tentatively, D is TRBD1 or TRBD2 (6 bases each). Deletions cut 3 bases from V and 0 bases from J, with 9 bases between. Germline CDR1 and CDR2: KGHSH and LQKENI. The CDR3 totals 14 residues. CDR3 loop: CASSPRGDSYEQYF. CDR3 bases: TGTGCCAGCTCACCTAGGGGGGACTCCTACGAGCAGTACTTC.

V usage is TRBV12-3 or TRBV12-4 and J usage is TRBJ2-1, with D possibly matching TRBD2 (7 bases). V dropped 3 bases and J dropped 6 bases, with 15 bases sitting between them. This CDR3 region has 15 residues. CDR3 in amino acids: CASSFVAGAVNEQFF. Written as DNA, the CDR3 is TGTGCCAGCAGTTTTGTGGCGGGGGCAGTCAATGAGCAGTTCTTC.

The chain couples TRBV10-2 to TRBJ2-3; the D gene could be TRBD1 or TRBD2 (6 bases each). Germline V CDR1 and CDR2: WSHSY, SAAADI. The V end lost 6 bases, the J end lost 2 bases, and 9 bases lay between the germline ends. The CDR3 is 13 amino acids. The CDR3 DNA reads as TGCGCCAGCAGCTGGGGGGCCACAGATACGCAGTATTTT. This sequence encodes CASSWGATDTQYF.

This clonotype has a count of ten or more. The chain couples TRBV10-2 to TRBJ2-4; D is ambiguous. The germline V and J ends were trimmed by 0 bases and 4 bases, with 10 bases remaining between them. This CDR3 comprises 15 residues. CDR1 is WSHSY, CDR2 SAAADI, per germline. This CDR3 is CASSESMARKNIQYF. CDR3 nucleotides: TGCGCCAGCAGTGAGTCGATGGCCCGGAAAAACATTCAGTACTTC.

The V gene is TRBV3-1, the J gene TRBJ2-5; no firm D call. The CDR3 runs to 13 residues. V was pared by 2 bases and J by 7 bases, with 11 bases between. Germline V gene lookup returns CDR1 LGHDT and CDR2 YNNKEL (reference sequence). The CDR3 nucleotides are TGTGCCAGCAGCCAACGTGGAGAAGGGACCCAGTACTTC. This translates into CASSQRGEGTQYF.

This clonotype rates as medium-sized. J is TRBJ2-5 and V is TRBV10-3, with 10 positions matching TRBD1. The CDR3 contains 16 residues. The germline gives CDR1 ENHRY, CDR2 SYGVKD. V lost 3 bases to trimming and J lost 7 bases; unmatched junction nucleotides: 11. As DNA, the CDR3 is TGTGCCATCAGTGAAAAGGGATCTGGACAGGGGGGGACCCAGTACTTC. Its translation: CAISEKGSGQGGTQYF.

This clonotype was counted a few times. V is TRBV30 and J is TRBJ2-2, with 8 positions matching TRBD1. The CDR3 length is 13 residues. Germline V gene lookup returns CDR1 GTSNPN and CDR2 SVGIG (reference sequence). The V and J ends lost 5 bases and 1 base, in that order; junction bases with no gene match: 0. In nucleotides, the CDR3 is TGTGCCTGGGGGACAGGGAACACCGGGGAGCTGTTTTTT. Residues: CAWGTGNTGELFF.

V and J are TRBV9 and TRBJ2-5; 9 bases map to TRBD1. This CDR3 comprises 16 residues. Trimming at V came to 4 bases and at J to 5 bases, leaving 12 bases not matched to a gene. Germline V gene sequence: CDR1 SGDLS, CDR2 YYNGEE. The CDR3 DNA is TGTGCCAGCAGCTCCCGGGACAGGGTATTGGGCGAGACCCAGTACTTC. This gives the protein CASSSRDRVLGETQYF. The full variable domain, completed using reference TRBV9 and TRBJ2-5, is DSGVTQTPKHLITATGQRVTLRCSPRSGDLSVYWYQQSLDQGLQFLIQYYNGEERAKGNILERFSAQQFPDLHSELNLSSLELGDSALYFCASSSRDRVLGETQYFGPGTRLLVL.

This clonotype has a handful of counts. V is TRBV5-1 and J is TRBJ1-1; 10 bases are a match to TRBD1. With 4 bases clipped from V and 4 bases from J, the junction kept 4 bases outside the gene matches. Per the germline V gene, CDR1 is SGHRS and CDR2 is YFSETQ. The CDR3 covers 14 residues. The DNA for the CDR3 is TGCGCCAGCAGCATAGGACAGGGGGGCACTGAAGCTTTCTTT. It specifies CASSIGQGGTEAFF.

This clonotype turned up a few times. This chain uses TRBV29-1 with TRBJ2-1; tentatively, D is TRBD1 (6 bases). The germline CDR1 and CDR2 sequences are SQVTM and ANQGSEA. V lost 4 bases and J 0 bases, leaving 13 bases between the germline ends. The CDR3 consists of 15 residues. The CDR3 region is CSVGRTGISYNEQFF. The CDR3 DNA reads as TGCAGCGTTGGCCGAACAGGGATCTCCTACAATGAGCAGTTCTTC.

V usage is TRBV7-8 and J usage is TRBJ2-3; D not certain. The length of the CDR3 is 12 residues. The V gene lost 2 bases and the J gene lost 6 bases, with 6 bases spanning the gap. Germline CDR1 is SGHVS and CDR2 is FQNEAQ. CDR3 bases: TGTGCCAGCAGCTTATTCAGGGATACGCAGTATTTT. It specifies CASSLFRDTQYF.

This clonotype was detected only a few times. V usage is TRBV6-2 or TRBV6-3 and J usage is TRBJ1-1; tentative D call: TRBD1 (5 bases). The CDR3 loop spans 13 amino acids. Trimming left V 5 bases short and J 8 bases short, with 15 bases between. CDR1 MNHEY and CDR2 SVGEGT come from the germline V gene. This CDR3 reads CASSPQGGLEAFF. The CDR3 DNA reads TGTGCCAGCAGTCCCCAGGGAGGCCTCGAAGCTTTCTTT.

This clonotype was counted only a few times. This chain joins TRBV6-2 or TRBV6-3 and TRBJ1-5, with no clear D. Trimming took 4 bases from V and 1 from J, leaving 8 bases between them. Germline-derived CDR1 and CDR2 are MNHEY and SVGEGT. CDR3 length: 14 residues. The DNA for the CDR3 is TGTGCCAGCAGTTTATCACACAGCAATCAGCCCCAGCATTTT. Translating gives CASSLSHSNQPQHF.

CDR3 DNA sequence: TGCGCCAGCAGCTTCAGGGGGCGGGGTGAAAAACTGTTTTTT. Translated: CASSFRGRGEKLFF. The chain is built from TRBV5-1 and TRBJ1-4; 8 bases line up with TRBD1. The CDR3 totals 14 residues. V shed 2 bases and J 7 bases; nucleotides not matched to a gene: 4. Per germline, CDR1 SGHRS and CDR2 YFSETQ.

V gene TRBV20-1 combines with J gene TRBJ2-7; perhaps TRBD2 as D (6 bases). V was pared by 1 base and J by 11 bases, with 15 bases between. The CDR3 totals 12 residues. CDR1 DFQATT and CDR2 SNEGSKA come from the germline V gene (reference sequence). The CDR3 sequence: CSARARLVYEYF. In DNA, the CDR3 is TGCAGTGCTAGAGCACGACTAGTCTACGAGTACTTC.

The DNA for the CDR3 is TGTGCCAGTAGTATGCGCGGGGAATACAATGAGCAGTTCTTC. Protein: CASSMRGEYNEQFF. The chain joins TRBV19 to TRBJ2-1; possible D gene TRBD2, 6 bases. Trimming removed 3 bases at V and 4 bases at J, with 10 bases between. This CDR3 region has 14 residues. Looked up from germline, CDR1 is LNHDA and CDR2 is SQIVND (reference sequence). The variable domain in full, completed from reference TRBV19 and TRBJ2-1, reads DGGITQSPKYLFRKEGQNVTLSCEQNLNHDAMYWYRQDPGQGLRLIYYSQIVNDFQKGDIAEGYSVSREKKESFPLTVTSAQKNPTAFYLCASSMRGEYNEQFFGPGTRLTVL.

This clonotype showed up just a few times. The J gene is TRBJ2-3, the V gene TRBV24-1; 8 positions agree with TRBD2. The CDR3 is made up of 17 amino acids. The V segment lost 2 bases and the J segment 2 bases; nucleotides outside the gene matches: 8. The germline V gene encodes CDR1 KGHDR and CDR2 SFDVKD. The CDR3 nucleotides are TGTGCCACCAGTGATTCGGGAGGGACCCTCTCCACAGATACGCAGTATTTT. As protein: CATSDSGGTLSTDTQYF.

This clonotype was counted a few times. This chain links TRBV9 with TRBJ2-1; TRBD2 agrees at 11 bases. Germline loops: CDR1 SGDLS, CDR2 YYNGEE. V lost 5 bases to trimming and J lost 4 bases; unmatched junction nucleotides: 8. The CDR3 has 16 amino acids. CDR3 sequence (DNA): TGTGCCAGCAGTCACTCGACTAGCGGGGCTTACAATGAGCAGTTCTTC. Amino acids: CASSHSTSGAYNEQFF.

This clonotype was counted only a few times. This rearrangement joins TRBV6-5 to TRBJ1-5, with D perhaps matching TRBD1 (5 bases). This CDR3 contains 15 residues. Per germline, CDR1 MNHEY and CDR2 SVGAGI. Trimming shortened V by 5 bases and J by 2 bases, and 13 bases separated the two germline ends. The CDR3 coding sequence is TGTGCCAGCAGTATCCAGGGAGGAGGCAATCAGCCCCAGCATTTT. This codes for CASSIQGGGNQPQHF.

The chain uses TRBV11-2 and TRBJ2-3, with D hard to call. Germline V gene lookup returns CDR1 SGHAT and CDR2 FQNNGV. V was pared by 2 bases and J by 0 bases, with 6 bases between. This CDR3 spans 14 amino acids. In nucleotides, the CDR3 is TGTGCCAGCAGCTTATTTAAGAGCACAGATACGCAGTATTTT. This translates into CASSLFKSTDTQYF.

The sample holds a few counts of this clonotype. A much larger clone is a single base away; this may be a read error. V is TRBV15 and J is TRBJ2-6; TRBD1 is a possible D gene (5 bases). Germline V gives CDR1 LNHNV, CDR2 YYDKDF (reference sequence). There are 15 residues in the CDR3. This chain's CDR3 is CATSFPSSGANALTF. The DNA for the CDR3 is TGTGCCACCAGCTTCCCAAGCTCTGGGGCCAACGCCCTGACTTTC.

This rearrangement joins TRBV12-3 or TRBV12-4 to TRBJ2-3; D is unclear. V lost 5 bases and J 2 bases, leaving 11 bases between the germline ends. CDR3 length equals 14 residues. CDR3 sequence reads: CASSLGPTTDTQYF. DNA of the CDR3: TGTGCCAGCAGTCTCGGACCGACCACAGATACGCAGTATTTT.

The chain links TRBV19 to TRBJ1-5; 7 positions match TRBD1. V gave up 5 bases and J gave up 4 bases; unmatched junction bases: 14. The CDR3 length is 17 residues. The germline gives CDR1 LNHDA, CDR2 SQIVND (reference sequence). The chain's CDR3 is CASSPKTGLEVNQPQHF. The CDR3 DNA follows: TGTGCCAGTAGTCCGAAGACAGGGCTCGAGGTTAATCAGCCCCAGCATTTT.

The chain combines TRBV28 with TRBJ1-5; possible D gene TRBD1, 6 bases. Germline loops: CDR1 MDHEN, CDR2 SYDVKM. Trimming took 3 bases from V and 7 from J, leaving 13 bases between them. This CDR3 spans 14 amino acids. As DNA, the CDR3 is TGTGCCAGCAGTTTCACAGGGTATCGGCAGCCCCAGCATTTT. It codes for CASSFTGYRQPQHF.

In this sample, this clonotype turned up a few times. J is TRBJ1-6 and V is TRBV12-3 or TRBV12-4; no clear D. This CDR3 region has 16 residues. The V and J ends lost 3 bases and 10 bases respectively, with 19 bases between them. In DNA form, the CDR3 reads TGTGCCAGCAGTTTTCGGGAGATAGCCTATGGGTCACCCCTCCACTTT. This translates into CASSFREIAYGSPLHF.

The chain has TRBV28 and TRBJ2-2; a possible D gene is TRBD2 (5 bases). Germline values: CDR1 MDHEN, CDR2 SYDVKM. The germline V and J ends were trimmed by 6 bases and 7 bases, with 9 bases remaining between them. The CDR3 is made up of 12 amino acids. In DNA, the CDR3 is TGTGCCAGCAGCCCACTAGTCGGGGAGCTGTTTTTT. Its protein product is CASSPLVGELFF.